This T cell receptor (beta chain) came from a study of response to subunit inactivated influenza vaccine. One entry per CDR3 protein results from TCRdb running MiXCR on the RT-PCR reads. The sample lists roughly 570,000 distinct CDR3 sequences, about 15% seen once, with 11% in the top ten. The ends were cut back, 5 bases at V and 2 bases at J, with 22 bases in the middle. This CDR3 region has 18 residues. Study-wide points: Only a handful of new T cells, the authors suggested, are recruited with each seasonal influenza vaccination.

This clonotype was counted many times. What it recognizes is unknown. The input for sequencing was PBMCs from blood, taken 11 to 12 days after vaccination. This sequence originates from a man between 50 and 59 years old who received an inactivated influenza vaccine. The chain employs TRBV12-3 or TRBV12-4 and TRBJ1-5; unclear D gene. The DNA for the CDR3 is TGTGCCAGCAGTGACTATTCGTTCGCCCAGTGGCGCAATCAGCCCCAGCATTTT. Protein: CASSDYSFAQWRNQPQHF.